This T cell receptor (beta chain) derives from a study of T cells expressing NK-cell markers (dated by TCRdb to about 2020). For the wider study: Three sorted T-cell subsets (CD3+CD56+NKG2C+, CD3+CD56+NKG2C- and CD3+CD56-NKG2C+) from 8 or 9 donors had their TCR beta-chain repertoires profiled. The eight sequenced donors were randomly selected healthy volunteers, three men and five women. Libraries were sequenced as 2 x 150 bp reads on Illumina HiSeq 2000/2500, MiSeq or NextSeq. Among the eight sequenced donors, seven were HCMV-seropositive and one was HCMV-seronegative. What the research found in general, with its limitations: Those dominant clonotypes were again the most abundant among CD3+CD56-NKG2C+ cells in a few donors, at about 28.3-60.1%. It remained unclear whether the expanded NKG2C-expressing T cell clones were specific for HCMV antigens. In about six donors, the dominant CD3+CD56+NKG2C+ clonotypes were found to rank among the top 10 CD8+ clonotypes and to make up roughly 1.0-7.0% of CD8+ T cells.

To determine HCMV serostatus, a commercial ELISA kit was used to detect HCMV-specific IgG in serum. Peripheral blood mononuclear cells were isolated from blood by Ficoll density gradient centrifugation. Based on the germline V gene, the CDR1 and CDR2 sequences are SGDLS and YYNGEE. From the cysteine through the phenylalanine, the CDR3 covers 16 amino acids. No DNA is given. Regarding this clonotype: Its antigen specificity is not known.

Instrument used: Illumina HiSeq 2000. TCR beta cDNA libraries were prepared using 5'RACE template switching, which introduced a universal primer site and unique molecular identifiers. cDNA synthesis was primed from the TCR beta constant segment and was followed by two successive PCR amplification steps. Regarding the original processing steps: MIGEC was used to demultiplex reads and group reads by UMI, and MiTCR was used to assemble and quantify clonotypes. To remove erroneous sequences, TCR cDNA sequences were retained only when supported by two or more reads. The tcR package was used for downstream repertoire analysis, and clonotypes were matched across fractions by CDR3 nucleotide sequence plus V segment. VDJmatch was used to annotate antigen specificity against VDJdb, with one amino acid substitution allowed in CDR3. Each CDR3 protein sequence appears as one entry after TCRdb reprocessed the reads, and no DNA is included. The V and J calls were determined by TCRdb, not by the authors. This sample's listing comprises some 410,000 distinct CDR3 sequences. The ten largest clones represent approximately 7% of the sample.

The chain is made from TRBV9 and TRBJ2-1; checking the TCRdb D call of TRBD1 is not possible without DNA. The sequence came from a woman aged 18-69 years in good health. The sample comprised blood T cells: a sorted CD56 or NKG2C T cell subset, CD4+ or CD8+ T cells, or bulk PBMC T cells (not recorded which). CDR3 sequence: CASSPFQGGGLDEQFF.